A single sample gave rise to the 8 T cell receptor beta chains below, sequenced in a study of blood T cell repertoires in COVID-19. Libraries were prepared by immunoSEQ multiplex PCR; TCRdb keeps only in-frame clonotypes and omits some of them. This repertoire shows about 170,000 clones, under 95% found once; its top ten account for about 4.9%. The sequencing sample was made of peripheral blood. All receptors come from a man aged 18-30 years with COVID-19, enrolled during active disease.

The rearrangement links TRBV13 to TRBJ2-7; 9 nucleotides match TRBD1. Germline V gene data show CDR1 as PRHDT and CDR2 as FYEKMQ (reference sequence). V lost 3 bases, J lost 3 bases, and 6 bases stayed unmatched. This CDR3 spans 15 amino acids. Here the CDR3 reads CASSFAGQGDYEQYF. The CDR3, as DNA: TGTGCCAGCAGCTTCGCGGGACAGGGCGACTACGAGCAGTACTTC.

The chain recombines TRBV30 with TRBJ2-7; D gene ambiguous. The germline V and J ends were trimmed by 4 bases and 5 bases, with 15 bases remaining between them. This CDR3 has 13 amino acids. CDR1 GTSNPN and CDR2 SVGIG come from the germline V gene (reference sequence). CDR3 in amino acids: CAWTVTSFHEQYF. The DNA for the CDR3 is TGTGCCTGGACCGTCACTTCCTTCCACGAGCAGTACTTC.

This clone was recorded only once. The genes are TRBV15 and TRBJ2-7; TRBD2 agrees at 11 bases. Germline values: CDR1 LNHNV, CDR2 YYDKDF (reference sequence). The CDR3 covers 17 residues. With V trimmed by 5 bases and J by 0 bases, 9 bases remained unmatched. For the CDR3, the DNA is TGTGCCACCAGCGCCGGGACTAGCGGATCCAGCTCCTACGAGCAGTACTTC. This gives the protein CATSAGTSGSSSYEQYF.

The chain couples TRBV11-2 to TRBJ1-3; no firm D call. The germline V gene encodes CDR1 SGHAT and CDR2 FQNNGV. V lost 4 bases to trimming and J lost 0 bases, with 10 bases between them. This CDR3 contains 15 residues. CDR3 bases: TGTGCCAGCAGCTCCCGCGGCAGCTCTGGAAACACCATATATTTT. This sequence encodes CASSSRGSSGNTIYF.

This clone has a single count. The chain is built from TRBV9 and TRBJ1-1, with D maybe TRBD1 (5 bases). The V and J ends lost 0 bases and 7 bases respectively, with 10 bases between them. The CDR3 loop spans 13 amino acids. Germline CDR1 reads SGDLS; CDR2 reads YYNGEE. CDR3 sequence (DNA): TGTGCCAGCAGCGTAGGGGGTGACAGTGAAGCTTTCTTT. Residues: CASSVGGDSEAFF.

The rearrangement links TRBV6-2 or TRBV6-3 to TRBJ1-2, with D possibly being TRBD1 (5 bases). Between the trimmed V and J ends, which lost 1 base and 11 bases, there was a span of 14 bases. The CDR3 loop spans 13 amino acids. The germline V gene has CDR1 MNHEY and CDR2 SVGEGT. DNA for the CDR3: TGTGCCAGCAGTTACTACGGGGGGTTGGAGTACACCTTC. This codes for CASSYYGGLEYTF.

The chain has TRBV5-6 and TRBJ2-6, with D possibly being TRBD2 (5 bases). Between the trimmed V and J ends, which lost 0 bases and 0 bases, there was a span of 10 bases. CDR1 is SGHDT, CDR2 YYEEEE, per germline. The CDR3 spans 17 residues. In DNA form, the CDR3 reads TGTGCCAGCAGCTTGGCCAGCGGAGTCTCTGGGGCCAACGTCCTGACTTTC. This gives the protein CASSLASGVSGANVLTF.

In its sample, this clone was seen once. This chain uses TRBV9 with TRBJ2-1; 9 bases agree with TRBD1. The germline V gene has CDR1 SGDLS and CDR2 YYNGEE. V was clipped by 4 bases and J by 6 bases; unmatched bases: 8. This CDR3 comprises 15 residues. The CDR3 nucleotides are TGTGCCAGCAGCCCATTTACAGGGGGCCTCAATGAGCAGTTCTTC. Amino acid sequence: CASSPFTGGLNEQFF.